The text below deals with one T cell receptor (beta chain). These data are taken from a study of blood T cell repertoires in COVID-19. Unmatched junction bases numbered 13, after V lost 5 bases and J lost 3 bases. This CDR3 region has 17 residues. Germline V gives CDR1 SEHNR, CDR2 FQNEAQ (reference sequence). Assay used: immunoSEQ multiplex PCR; TCRdb lists only in-frame clones, some missing. This table holds more than 250,000 clones, 85% to 90% found once. The sequence was obtained from a woman in her forties or fifties with COVID-19, enrolled during active disease. What was sequenced was peripheral blood. The chain uses TRBV7-9 and TRBJ1-5, with 7 positions matching TRBD1. CDR3 in amino acids: CASSLGESGTVNQPQHF. The CDR3 bases are TGTGCCAGCAGCCTGGGGGAGTCCGGGACAGTCAATCAGCCCCAGCATTTT.